These 16 T cell receptor beta chains originate from one sample sequenced in a study of blood T cell repertoires in COVID-19 (dated by TCRdb to about 2020). The library was generated by the immunoSEQ multiplex PCR assay. Sourced from immuneACCESS, this table was stored by TCRdb with only in-frame sequences that have V and J called. A share of the clones is absent; for the studies checked, an unresolved V gene accounts for under half, and the remainder has no known explanation. In all, the sample holds 150,000 to 190,000 clones, and around four fifths of those were seen once. The ten largest clones take up about 4% of the sample. Input material: peripheral blood. Receptor source: a woman older than 75 with acute or convalescent COVID-19.

This clone has just one count. J is TRBJ2-3 and V is TRBV19; D gene unclear. V lost 3 bases and J lost 1, with 5 bases in between. The CDR3 has 13 residues. CDR1 and CDR2 (germline): LNHDA, SQIVND (reference sequence). The CDR3 spells CASSMGGTDTQYF. CDR3 nucleotide sequence: TGTGCCAGTAGTATGGGCGGCACAGATACGCAGTATTTT.

To note about this clone: This specimen includes other DNA sequences encoding the same CDR3. The chain has TRBV19 and TRBJ1-1; tentative D call: TRBD1 (5 bases). The CDR3 totals 13 residues. Germline V lookup: CDR1 LNHDA, CDR2 SQIVND (reference sequence). V shed 3 bases and J shed 1 base, with 6 bases lying between them. The CDR3 DNA reads as TGTGCCAGTAGTATGACAGCGAACACTGAAGCTTTCTTT. Its translation: CASSMTANTEAFF.

The rearrangement joins TRBV7-9 to TRBJ1-4; no clear D gene. The CDR3 has 14 amino acids. Per the germline V gene, CDR1 is SEHNR and CDR2 is FQNEAQ (reference sequence). Trimming left V 5 bases short and J 8 bases short, with 15 bases between. The CDR3 DNA reads TGTGCCAGCAGCCCAAAGAGGGTTGGAGAAAAACTGTTTTTT. Translated: CASSPKRVGEKLFF.

This clone appeared a single time. The chain is built from TRBV11-3 and TRBJ2-3; D may be TRBD1 (5 bases). Trimming removed 5 bases at V and 2 bases at J, with 17 bases between. CDR3 length: 16 residues. CDR1 SGHNT and CDR2 YENEEA come from the germline V gene. The CDR3, as DNA: TGTGCCAGCAGCCGAGGTAACAGGCGGTCCACAGATACGCAGTATTTT. Encoded protein: CASSRGNRRSTDTQYF.

The chain recombines TRBV5-4 with TRBJ2-1, with TRBD2 identical over 7 bases. CDR3 length: 15 amino acids. Germline V gives CDR1 SGHNT, CDR2 YYREEE (reference sequence). Unmatched junction bases numbered 9, after V lost 4 bases and J lost 5 bases. CDR3 sequence: CASSPGTTFDNEQFF. As DNA, the CDR3 is TGTGCCAGCAGCCCGGGGACTACTTTCGACAATGAGCAGTTCTTC.

The chain links TRBV6-2 or TRBV6-3 to TRBJ1-3, with D unclear. The CDR3 covers 12 residues. The V end was cut by 4 bases, the J end by 7 bases, with 8 bases between. Germline assignment: CDR1 MNHEY and CDR2 SVGEGT. CDR3 amino acids: CASSFIGNTIYF. DNA for the CDR3: TGTGCCAGCAGTTTTATCGGGAACACCATATATTTT.

J is TRBJ1-1 and V is TRBV6-1, with D possibly matching TRBD1 (5 bases). This CDR3 spans 14 amino acids. Per the germline V gene, CDR1 is MNHNS and CDR2 is SASEGT. Trimming pared 2 bases from V and 3 bases from J, leaving 10 bases between. In nucleotides, the CDR3 is TGTGCCAGCAGTGAACCAGGGAGGTACACTGAAGCTTTCTTT. Its protein is CASSEPGRYTEAFF.

This clone was found a few times. As DNA, the CDR3 is TGTGCCAGCAGCTTTGGACTAGCGGGAGTGGATGAGCAGTTCTTC. Translating it yields CASSFGLAGVDEQFF. V usage is TRBV7-9 and J usage is TRBJ2-1; 13 bases map to TRBD2. After removal of 3 bases from V and 8 bases from J, the junction contained 4 bases not matched to a gene. This CDR3 has 15 residues. Germline V gene sequence: CDR1 SEHNR, CDR2 FQNEAQ (reference sequence).

This sequence joins TRBV15 and TRBJ2-1, with 10 bases that match TRBD1. CDR1 LNHNV and CDR2 YYDKDF come from the germline V gene (reference sequence). CDR3 size: 17 residues. V was clipped by 0 bases and J by 7 bases; unmatched bases: 9. Here the CDR3 DNA reads TGTGCCACCAGCAGAGAACCGGGACAGGGGTTGAGGAATGAGCAGTTCTTC. It yields the protein CATSREPGQGLRNEQFF.

V is TRBV29-1 and J is TRBJ1-4; the D gene is possibly TRBD1 (6 bases). Looked up from germline, CDR1 is SQVTM and CDR2 is ANQGSEA. V lost 4 bases to trimming and J lost 5 bases, with 11 bases between them. This CDR3 comprises 13 residues. CDR3 amino acids: CSVVWTENEKLFF. CDR3 nucleotides: TGCAGCGTTGTCTGGACAGAAAATGAAAAACTGTTTTTT.

This clone has a count of ten or more. The chain joins TRBV18 to TRBJ1-3; D ambiguous. The ends were cut back, 5 bases at V and 8 bases at J, with 13 bases in the middle. This CDR3 is built from 13 residues. Germline-derived CDR1 and CDR2 are KGHSH and LQKENI. CDR3 sequence: CASSSTILDTIYF. CDR3 DNA: TGTGCCAGCTCATCAACAATTTTGGACACCATATATTTT.

The chain employs TRBV10-3 and TRBJ1-6, with TRBD1 identical over 7 bases. Germline V gives CDR1 ENHRY, CDR2 SYGVKD. J was trimmed by 9 bases and V by 2 bases; bases with no gene match: 10. The length of the CDR3 is 16 residues. This CDR3 reads CAISEMRGGAGSPLHF. The CDR3 DNA reads as TGTGCCATCAGTGAGATGAGAGGGGGCGCTGGTTCACCCCTCCACTTT.

Details on this clone: Distinct nucleotide sequences in the sample also encode this CDR3. This chain connects TRBV7-9 to TRBJ1-2, with TRBD1 matching 8 bases. With 6 bases clipped from V and 3 bases from J, the junction kept 3 bases outside the gene matches. The CDR3 is made up of 13 amino acids. From germline, CDR1 is SEHNR and CDR2 FQNEAQ (reference sequence). DNA for the CDR3: TGTGCCAGCAGTGGACAGGGTGACTATGGCTACACCTTC. Translating it yields CASSGQGDYGYTF.

The chain carries TRBV18 and TRBJ2-6; tentative D call: TRBD1 (6 bases). The germline V gene has CDR1 KGHSH and CDR2 LQKENI. With 3 bases removed from V and 2 bases from J, the gap between germline ends came to 11 bases. The CDR3 runs to 16 residues. The CDR3 loop is CASSPYTGTGANVLTF. The CDR3 DNA follows: TGTGCCAGCTCACCCTATACAGGGACTGGGGCCAACGTCCTGACTTTC.

The chain is built from TRBV18 and TRBJ2-6, with D hard to call. The V gene lost 4 bases and the J gene lost 0 bases, with 10 bases spanning the gap. Looked up from germline, CDR1 is KGHSH and CDR2 is LQKENI. The CDR3 consists of 16 residues. CDR3 sequence reads: CASSQMPSSGANVLTF. The CDR3 DNA follows: TGTGCCAGCTCACAAATGCCGAGCTCTGGGGCCAACGTCCTGACTTTC.

The chain joins TRBV29-1 to TRBJ1-2; D is ambiguous. Germline-derived CDR1 and CDR2 are SQVTM and ANQGSEA. The CDR3 has 14 amino acids. The V end was cut by 3 bases, the J end by 7 bases, with 18 bases between. CDR3: CSVEVGNPGSGYTF. In DNA, the CDR3 is TGCAGCGTTGAGGTGGGTAATCCGGGAAGTGGCTACACCTTC.